This TCR beta chain was obtained from a study of Ad26.COV2.S vaccination and SARS-CoV-2 variants. General study findings and limits: From the TCR breadth and depth analyses, total T cell responses may have been underestimated. It was found that vaccine and placebo recipients had similar non-spike TCR breadth.

Sequenced by immunoSEQ multiplex PCR; TCRdb stores in-frame clones only, minus some. The top ten hold roughly 3.2% of the sample, which has 300,000 to 400,000 clones, around 86% seen once. With V trimmed by 0 bases and J by 4 bases, 8 bases remained unmatched. The CDR3 has 16 amino acids. The germline V gene has CDR1 LNHNV and CDR2 YYDKDF (reference sequence). Comment on this clone: Its antigen is not known.

This sample's treatment: roughly 18 received Ad26.COV2.S at low or high dose, single or two shots; roughly 5 received placebo; per-sample allocation not given. The samples were gathered on day 63 after the first injection of vaccine or placebo. Vaccine was an Ad26 vector expressing Wuhan-strain SARS-CoV-2 spike. Sequenced here: peripheral blood, sampled in a trial of Ad26.COV2.S vaccine versus placebo. This chain uses TRBV15 with TRBJ2-7, with 8 bases aligning to TRBD1. The receptor was isolated from a person between 18 and 60 years old who received the Ad26.COV2.S COVID-19 vaccine or a placebo. This chain's CDR3 is CATSRESKDREYEQYF. The CDR3 DNA sequence: TGTGCCACCAGCAGAGAAAGTAAGGACAGGGAGTACGAGCAGTACTTC. Based on the CDR3 plus reference TRBV15 and TRBJ2-7, the full variable domain is DAMVIQNPRYQVTQFGKPVTLSCSQTLNHNVMYWYQQKSSQAPKLLFHYYDKDFNNEADTPDNFQSRRPNTSFCFLDIRSPGLGDTAMYLCATSRESKDREYEQYFGPGTRLTVT.